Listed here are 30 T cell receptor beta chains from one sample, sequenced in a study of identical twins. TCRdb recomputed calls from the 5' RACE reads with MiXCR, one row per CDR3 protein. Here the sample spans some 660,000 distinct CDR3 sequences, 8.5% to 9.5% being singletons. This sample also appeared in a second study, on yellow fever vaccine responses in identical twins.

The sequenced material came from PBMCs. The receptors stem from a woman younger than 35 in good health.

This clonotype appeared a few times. Here the CDR3 DNA reads TGTGCCAGCACCAAAAAGGGACAAGGCAACTATGGCTACACCTTC. It is translated as CASTKKGQGNYGYTF. The rearrangement links TRBV7-9 to TRBJ1-2, with TRBD1 as a possible D gene (6 bases). From germline, CDR1 is SEHNR and CDR2 FQNEAQ (reference sequence). The CDR3 extends over 15 amino acids. V was pared by 7 bases and J by 2 bases, with 17 bases between. Filled out from reference TRBV7-9 and TRBJ1-2, the complete variable domain reads DTGVSQNPRHKITKRGQNVTFRCDPISEHNRLYWYRQTLGQGPEFLTYFQNEAQLEKSRLLSDRFSAERPKGSFSTLEIQRTEQGDSAMYLCASTKKGQGNYGYTFGSGTRLTVV.

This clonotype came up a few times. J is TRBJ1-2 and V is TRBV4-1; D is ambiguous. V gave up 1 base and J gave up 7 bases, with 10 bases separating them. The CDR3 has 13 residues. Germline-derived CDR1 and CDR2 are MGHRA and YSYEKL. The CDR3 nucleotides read TGCGCCAGCAGCCAAGTGGTCGATGGTGGCTACACCTTC. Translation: CASSQVVDGGYTF.

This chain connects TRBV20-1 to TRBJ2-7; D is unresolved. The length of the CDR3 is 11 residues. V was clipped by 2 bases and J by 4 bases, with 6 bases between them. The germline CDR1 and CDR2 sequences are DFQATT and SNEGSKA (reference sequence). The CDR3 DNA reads TGCAGTGCTAGACAGGAATACGAGCAGTACTTC. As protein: CSARQEYEQYF.

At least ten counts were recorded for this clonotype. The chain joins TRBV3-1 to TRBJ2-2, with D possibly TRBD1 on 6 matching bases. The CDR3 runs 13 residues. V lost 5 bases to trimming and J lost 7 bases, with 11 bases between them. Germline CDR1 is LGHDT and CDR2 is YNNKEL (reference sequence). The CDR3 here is CASSSRGGGELFF. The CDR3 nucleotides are TGTGCCAGCAGCAGCAGGGGCGGCGGGGAGCTGTTTTTT.

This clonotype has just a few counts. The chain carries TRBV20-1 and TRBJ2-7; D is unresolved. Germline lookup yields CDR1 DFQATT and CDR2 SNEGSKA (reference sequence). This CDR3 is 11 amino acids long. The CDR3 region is CSLGETYEQYF. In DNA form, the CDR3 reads TGCAGCTTGGGCGAGACCTACGAGCAGTACTTC.

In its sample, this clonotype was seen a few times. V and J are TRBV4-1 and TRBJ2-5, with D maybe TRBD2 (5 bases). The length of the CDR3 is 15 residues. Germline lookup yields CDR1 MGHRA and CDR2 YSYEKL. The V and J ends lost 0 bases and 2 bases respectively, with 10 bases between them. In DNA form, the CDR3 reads TGCGCCAGCAGCCAAGAAATAACGGGACAAGAGACCCAGTACTTC. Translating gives CASSQEITGQETQYF.

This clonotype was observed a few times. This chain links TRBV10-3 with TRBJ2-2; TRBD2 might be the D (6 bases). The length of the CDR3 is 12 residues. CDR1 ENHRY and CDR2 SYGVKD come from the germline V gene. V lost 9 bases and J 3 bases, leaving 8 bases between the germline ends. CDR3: CAIGGDTGELFF. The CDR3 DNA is TGTGCCATTGGAGGGGACACCGGGGAGCTGTTTTTT.

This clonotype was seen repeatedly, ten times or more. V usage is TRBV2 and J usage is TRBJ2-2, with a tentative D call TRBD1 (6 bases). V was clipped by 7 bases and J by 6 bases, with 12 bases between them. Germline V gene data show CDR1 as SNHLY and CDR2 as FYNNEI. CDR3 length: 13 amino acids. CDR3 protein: CASNGQQAGELFF. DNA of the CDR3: TGTGCCAGCAATGGACAGCAGGCCGGGGAGCTGTTTTTT.

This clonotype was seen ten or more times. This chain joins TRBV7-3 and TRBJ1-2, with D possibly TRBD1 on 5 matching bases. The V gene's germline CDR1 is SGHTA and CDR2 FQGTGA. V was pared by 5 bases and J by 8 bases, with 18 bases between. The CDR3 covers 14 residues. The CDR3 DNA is TGTGCCAGCAGCCCGGGGCCCGGTGGTTTAGGCTACACCTTC. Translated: CASSPGPGGLGYTF.

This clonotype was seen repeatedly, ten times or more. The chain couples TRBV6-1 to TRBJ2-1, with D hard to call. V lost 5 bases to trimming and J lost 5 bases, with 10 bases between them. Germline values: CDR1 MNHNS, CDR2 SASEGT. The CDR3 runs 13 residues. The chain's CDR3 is CASSQPRDNEQFF. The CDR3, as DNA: TGTGCCAGCAGTCAACCGAGAGACAATGAGCAGTTCTTC.

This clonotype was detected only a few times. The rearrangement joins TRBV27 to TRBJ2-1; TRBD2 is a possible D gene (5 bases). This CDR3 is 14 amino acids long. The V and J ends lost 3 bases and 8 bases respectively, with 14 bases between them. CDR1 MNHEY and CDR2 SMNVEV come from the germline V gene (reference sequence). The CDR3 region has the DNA TGTGCCAGCAGTTTTTCGACCGGGGTCGATGAGCAGTTCTTC. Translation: CASSFSTGVDEQFF.

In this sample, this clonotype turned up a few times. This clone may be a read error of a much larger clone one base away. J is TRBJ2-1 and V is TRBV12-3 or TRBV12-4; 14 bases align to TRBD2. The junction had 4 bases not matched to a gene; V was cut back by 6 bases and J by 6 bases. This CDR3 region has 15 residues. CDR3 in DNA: TGTGCCAGCAGCGCCGGGACTAGCGGGAGCAATGAGCAGTTCTTC. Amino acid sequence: CASSAGTSGSNEQFF.

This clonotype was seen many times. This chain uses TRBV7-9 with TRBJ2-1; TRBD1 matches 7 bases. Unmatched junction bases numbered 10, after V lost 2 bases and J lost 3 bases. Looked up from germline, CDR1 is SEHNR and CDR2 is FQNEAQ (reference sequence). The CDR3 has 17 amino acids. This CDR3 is CASSLSDGTEIYNEQFF. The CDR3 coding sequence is TGTGCCAGCAGCTTATCTGATGGGACAGAGATCTACAATGAGCAGTTCTTC.

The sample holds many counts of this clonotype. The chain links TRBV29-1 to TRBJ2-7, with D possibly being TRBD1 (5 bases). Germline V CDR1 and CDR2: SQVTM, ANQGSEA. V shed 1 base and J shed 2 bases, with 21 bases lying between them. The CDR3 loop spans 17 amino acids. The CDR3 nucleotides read TGCAGCGTTGAAGGGGCTGGTGTGAAAGGGGAAGCCTACGAGCAGTACTTC. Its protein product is CSVEGAGVKGEAYEQYF.

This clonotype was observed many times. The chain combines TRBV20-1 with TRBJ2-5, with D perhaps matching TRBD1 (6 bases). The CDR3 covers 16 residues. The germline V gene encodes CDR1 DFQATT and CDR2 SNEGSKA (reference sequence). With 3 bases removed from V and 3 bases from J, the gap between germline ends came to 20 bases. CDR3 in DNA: TGCAGTGCTAGTCTTTGGAAAGCAGGGGTAGAAGAGACCCAGTACTTC. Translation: CSASLWKAGVEETQYF.

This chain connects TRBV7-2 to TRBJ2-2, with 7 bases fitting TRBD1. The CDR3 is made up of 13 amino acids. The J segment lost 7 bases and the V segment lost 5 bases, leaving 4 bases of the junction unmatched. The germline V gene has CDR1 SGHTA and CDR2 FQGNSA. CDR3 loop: CASSHDRVGELFF. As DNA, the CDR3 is TGTGCCAGCAGCCATGACAGGGTCGGGGAGCTGTTTTTT.

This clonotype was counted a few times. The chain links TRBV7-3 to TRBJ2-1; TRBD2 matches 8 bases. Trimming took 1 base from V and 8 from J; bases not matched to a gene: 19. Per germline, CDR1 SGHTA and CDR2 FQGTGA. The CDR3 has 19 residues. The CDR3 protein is CASSLNFPPGLEFVDEQFF. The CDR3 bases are TGTGCCAGCAGCTTAAATTTCCCGCCGGGACTAGAGTTTGTCGATGAGCAGTTCTTC.

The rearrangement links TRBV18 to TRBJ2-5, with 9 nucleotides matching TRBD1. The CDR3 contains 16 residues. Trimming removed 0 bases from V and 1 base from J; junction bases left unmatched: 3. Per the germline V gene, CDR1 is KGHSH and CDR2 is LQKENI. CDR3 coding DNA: TGTGCCAGCTCACCACCGGACAGGGGTCTCCAAGAGACCCAGTACTTC. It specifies CASSPPDRGLQETQYF.

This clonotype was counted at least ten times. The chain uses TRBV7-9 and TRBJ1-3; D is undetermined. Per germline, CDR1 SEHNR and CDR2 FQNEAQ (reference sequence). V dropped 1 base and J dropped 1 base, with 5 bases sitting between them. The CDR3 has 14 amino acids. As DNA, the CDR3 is TGTGCCAGCAGCTTAGTAATTTCTGGAAACACCATATATTTT. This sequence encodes CASSLVISGNTIYF.

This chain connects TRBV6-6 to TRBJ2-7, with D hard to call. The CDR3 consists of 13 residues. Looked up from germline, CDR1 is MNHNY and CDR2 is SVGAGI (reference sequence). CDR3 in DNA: TGTGTCTCCAGCCGCAGGAGCTCCTACGAGCAGTACTTC. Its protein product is CVSSRRSSYEQYF.

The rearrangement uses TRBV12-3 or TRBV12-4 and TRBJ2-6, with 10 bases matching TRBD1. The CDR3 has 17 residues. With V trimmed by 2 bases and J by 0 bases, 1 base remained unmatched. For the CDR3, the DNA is TGTGCCAGCAGTTTATGGACAGGGGGCTCTGGGGCCAACGTCCTGACTTTC. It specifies CASSLWTGGSGANVLTF.

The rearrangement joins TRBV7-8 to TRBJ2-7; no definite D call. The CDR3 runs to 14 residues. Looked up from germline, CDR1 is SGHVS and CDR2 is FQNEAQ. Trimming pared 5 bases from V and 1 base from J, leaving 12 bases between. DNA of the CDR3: TGTGCCAGCAGCCCCTCGGAGTGGTCCTACGAGCAGTACTTC. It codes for CASSPSEWSYEQYF.

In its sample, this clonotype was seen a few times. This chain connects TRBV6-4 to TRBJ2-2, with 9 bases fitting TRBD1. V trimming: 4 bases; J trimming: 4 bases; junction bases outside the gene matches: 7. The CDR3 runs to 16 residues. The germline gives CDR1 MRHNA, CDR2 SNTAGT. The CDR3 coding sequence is TGTGCCAGCAGTGCCGGGCCGGGACAGGGCACCGGGGAGCTGTTTTTT. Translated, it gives CASSAGPGQGTGELFF.

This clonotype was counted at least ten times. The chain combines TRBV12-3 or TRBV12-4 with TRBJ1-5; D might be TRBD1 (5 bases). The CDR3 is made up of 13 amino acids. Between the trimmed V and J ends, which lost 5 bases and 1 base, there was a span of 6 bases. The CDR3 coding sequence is TGTGCCAGCAGTGACAGAAGCAATCAGCCCCAGCATTTT. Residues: CASSDRSNQPQHF.

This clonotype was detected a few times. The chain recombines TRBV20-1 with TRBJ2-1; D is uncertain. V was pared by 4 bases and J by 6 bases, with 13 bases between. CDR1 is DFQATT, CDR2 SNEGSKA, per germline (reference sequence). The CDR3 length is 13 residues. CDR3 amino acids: CSATPPSVNEQFF. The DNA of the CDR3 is TGCAGTGCTACGCCCCCGTCCGTCAATGAGCAGTTCTTC.

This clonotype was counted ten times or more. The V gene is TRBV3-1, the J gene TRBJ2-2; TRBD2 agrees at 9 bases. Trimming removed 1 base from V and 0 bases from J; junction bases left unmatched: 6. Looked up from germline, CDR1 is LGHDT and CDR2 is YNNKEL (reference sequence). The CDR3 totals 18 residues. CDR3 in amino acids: CASSQGIPSGTNTGELFF. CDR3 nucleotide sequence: TGTGCCAGCAGCCAAGGGATCCCTAGCGGGACGAACACCGGGGAGCTGTTTTTT.

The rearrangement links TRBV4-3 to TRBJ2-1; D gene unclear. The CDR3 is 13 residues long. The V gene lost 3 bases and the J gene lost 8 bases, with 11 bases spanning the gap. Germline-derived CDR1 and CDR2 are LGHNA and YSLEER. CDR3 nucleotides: TGCGCCAGCAGCCACGACTCTAGGGATGAGCAGTTCTTC. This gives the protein CASSHDSRDEQFF.

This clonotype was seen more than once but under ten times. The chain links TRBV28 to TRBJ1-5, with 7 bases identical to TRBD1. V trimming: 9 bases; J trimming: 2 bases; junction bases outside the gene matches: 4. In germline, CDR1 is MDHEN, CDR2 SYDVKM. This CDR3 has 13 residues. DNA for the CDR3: TGTGCCAGTACAACAGGGGGCAATCAGCCCCAGCATTTT. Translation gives CASTTGGNQPQHF.

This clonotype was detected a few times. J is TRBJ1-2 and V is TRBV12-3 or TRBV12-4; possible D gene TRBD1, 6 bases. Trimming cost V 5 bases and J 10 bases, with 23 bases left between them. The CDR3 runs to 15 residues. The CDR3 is CASSSIPTGIYYYTF. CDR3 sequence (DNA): TGTGCCAGCAGTAGCATTCCAACAGGGATTTATTACTACACCTTC.

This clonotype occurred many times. In nucleotides, the CDR3 is TGCGCCAGCAGCGCACAGGGGGGAAACACTGAAGCTTTCTTT. It is translated as CASSAQGGNTEAFF. J is TRBJ1-1 and V is TRBV5-1, with TRBD1 matching 8 bases. The germline gives CDR1 SGHRS, CDR2 YFSETQ. J lost 2 bases, V lost 4 bases, and 4 bases had no gene match. The CDR3 consists of 14 residues.